This is a list of T cell receptor beta chains from one sample in a study of T-cell memory formation after mild COVID-19. TCRdb used MiXCR to reprocess the 5' RACE reads, holding one entry per CDR3 protein. Of roughly 52,000 distinct CDR3 sequences listed, more than 8% are singletons. The specimen sequenced was PBMCs or a T cell subset sorted from them (not recorded which). These receptors came from a man younger than 30 who had mild COVID-19 (a few samples of this study predate the infection). Cell type and time point are not known. The CDR3 runs from the conserved cysteine through the conserved F or W. Each record gives: V gene, clone size, J gene, D gene, CDR3 protein, CDR3 DNA. D genes are given only for firm matches. Some rows have no size entry. The others give once, few or many, or a class for an expanded clone.

TRBV29-1	NA	TRBJ1-1	NA	CSGQGGGGAAFF	TGCAGCGGTCAAGGGGGGGGCGGGGCCGCTTTCTTT
TRBV21-1	few	TRBJ2-3	NA	CASSDPPDTQYF	TGTGCCAGCAGTGACCCCCCAGATACGCAGTATTTT
TRBV5-1	few	TRBJ2-1	NA	CASSLTTGTTIPLF	TGCGCCAGCAGCCTGACCACAGGGACCACCATCCCCCTCTTC
TRBV27	NA	TRBJ1-5	TRBD1	CASRKGAEVSNQPQHF	TGTGCCAGCAGGAAGGGGGCAGAAGTAAGCAATCAGCCCCAGCATTTT
TRBV5-1	many	TRBJ2-3	NA	CASSLSELATQYF	TGCGCCAGCAGCTTGTCGGAGTTGGCTACGCAGTATTTT
TRBV5-5	NA	TRBJ2-4	NA	CASSLGLRIQYF	TGTGCCAGCAGCTTGGGGTTGAGGATTCAGTACTTC
TRBV20-1	NA	TRBJ2-3	TRBD1	CSARDHRQGAGSQYF	TGCAGTGCTAGAGATCATAGGCAGGGGGCAGGGTCGCAGTATTTT
TRBV7-9	medium-sized	TRBJ2-5	NA	CASSLVARETQYF	TGTGCCAGCAGCTTGGTAGCCCGAGAGACCCAGTACTTC
TRBV20-1	NA	TRBJ1-1	NA	CSAREGSPTEAFF	TGCAGTGCTAGAGAGGGGAGTCCCACTGAAGCTTTCTTT
TRBV20-1	few	TRBJ2-1	NA	CSAPQGPSYNEQFF	TGCAGTGCCCCCCAAGGCCCCTCCTACAATGAGCAGTTCTTC
TRBV10-3	NA	TRBJ2-5	NA	CAISDVSRQETQYF	TGTGCCATCAGTGATGTCAGCAGACAAGAGACCCAGTACTTC
TRBV10-3	few	TRBJ2-2	NA	CAISEYPPNTGELFF	TGTGCCATCAGTGAGTACCCGCCGAACACCGGGGAGCTGTTTTTT
TRBV7-8	NA	TRBJ2-1	TRBD2	CASSYAGGRWSQFF	TGTGCCAGCAGTTACGCGGGAGGTAGATGGTCACAGTTCTTC
TRBV7-2	NA	TRBJ2-7	NA	CASSLTPGRTYEQYF	TGTGCCAGCAGCTTGACCCCAGGGCGGACCTACGAGCAGTACTTC
TRBV6-5	NA	TRBJ2-7	NA	CASSYSIVGFPEQYF	TGTGCCAGCAGTTACTCGATCGTGGGTTTCCCCGAGCAGTACTTC
TRBV28	NA	TRBJ2-5	NA	CASSLSGGSQETQYF	TGTGCCAGCAGTTTATCTGGGGGGAGCCAAGAGACCCAGTACTTC
TRBV5-1	medium-sized	TRBJ2-1	NA	CASSLEGAQFF	TGCGCCAGCAGCTTGGAAGGGGCGCAGTTCTTC
TRBV5-1	NA	TRBJ2-7	TRBD1	CASSRGQGSYEQYF	TGCGCCAGCAGCCGCGGACAGGGGTCCTACGAGCAGTACTTC
TRBV7-7	few	TRBJ2-5	NA	CASSPGPIQETQYF	TGTGCTAGCAGCCCGGGCCCGATCCAAGAGACCCAGTACTTC
TRBV7-6	few	TRBJ2-3	NA	CASSLRGDLNTDTQYF	TGTGCCAGCAGCTTACGGGGAGACTTAAACACAGATACGCAGTATTTT
TRBV7-8	many	TRBJ2-3	TRBD2	CASSLGGLAGGSTDTQYF	TGTGCCAGCAGCTTAGGAGGGCTAGCGGGGGGTAGCACAGATACGCAGTATTTT
TRBV28	few	TRBJ2-1	TRBD1	CASSSSGTGNNEQFF	TGTGCCAGCAGTTCATCCGGGACAGGAAACAATGAGCAGTTCTTC
TRBV24-1	NA	TRBJ2-5	NA	CATSGIFQETQYF	TGTGCCACCAGCGGAATATTCCAAGAGACCCAGTACTTC
TRBV6-2/TRBV6-3	many	TRBJ1-2	NA	CASSYSFRKNRDYGYTF	TGTGCCAGCAGTTACTCGTTTCGTAAAAACAGGGACTATGGCTACACCTTC
TRBV6-5	few	TRBJ2-7	NA	CASSYARLGSYEQYF	TGTGCCAGCAGTTACGCTAGGCTAGGGAGCTACGAGCAGTACTTC
TRBV19	few	TRBJ1-5	NA	CASSITENQPQHF	TGTGCCAGTAGTATAACGGAGAATCAGCCCCAGCATTTT
TRBV15	few	TRBJ1-5	NA	CATSRADQPQHF	TGTGCCACCAGCAGAGCAGATCAGCCCCAGCATTTT
TRBV5-1	few	TRBJ2-1	NA	CASSTEGGYEQFF	TGCGCCAGCAGTACCGAAGGGGGATATGAGCAGTTCTTC
TRBV7-8	NA	TRBJ2-2	NA	CASSGRGGGLGGELFF	TGTGCCAGCAGCGGTAGGGGAGGGGGCCTCGGCGGGGAGCTGTTTTTT
TRBV7-3	NA	TRBJ1-1	NA	CASSLMAGNTEAFF	TGTGCCAGCAGCTTAATGGCTGGGAACACTGAAGCTTTCTTT
TRBV9	NA	TRBJ2-2	NA	CASSVGEIGELFF	TGTGCCAGCAGCGTGGGCGAAATCGGGGAGCTGTTTTTT
TRBV3-1	few	TRBJ1-1	NA	CASSQQGQTEAFF	TGTGCCAGCAGTCAACAGGGACAAACTGAAGCTTTCTTT
TRBV27	NA	TRBJ2-5	TRBD1	CASSSAGTVLETQYF	TGTGCCAGCAGTTCGGCCGGGACAGTCCTAGAGACCCAGTACTTC
TRBV12-5	NA	TRBJ2-1	NA	CASAHPKGEQFF	TGTGCTAGTGCACACCCTAAGGGGGAGCAGTTCTTC
TRBV12-3/TRBV12-4	few	TRBJ2-5	TRBD2	CASSLVRGAGETQYF	TGTGCCAGCAGTTTGGTGCGGGGGGCTGGGGAGACCCAGTACTTC
TRBV30	NA	TRBJ2-3	TRBD2	CAWSVSGGWDTQYF	TGTGCCTGGAGTGTCAGCGGGGGCTGGGATACGCAGTATTTT
TRBV14	NA	TRBJ2-2	TRBD1	CASSQVHILQGGTGELFF	TGTGCCAGCAGCCAAGTTCATATCTTACAGGGGGGCACCGGGGAGCTGTTTTTT
TRBV19	NA	TRBJ2-1	NA	CASSQTGSSYNEQFF	TGTGCCAGCAGCCAGACGGGCAGCTCCTACAATGAGCAGTTCTTC
TRBV7-2	NA	TRBJ2-1	NA	CASSRWTVNEQFF	TGTGCCAGCAGCCGATGGACCGTGAATGAGCAGTTCTTC
TRBV5-1	many	TRBJ1-2	NA	CASSLTPQLDYGYTF	TGCGCCAGCAGCTTAACCCCGCAGCTAGACTATGGCTACACCTTC
TRBV7-2	NA	TRBJ1-1	NA	CASSPRSTEAFF	TGTGCCAGCAGCCCCCGGAGCACTGAAGCTTTCTTT
TRBV12-3/TRBV12-4	many	TRBJ1-2	NA	CASSPRGVGYTF	TGTGCCAGCAGTCCCCGAGGGGTGGGCTACACCTTC
TRBV25-1	NA	TRBJ2-2	NA	CASSEAGFWELFF	TGTGCCAGCAGTGAAGCGGGTTTTTGGGAGCTGTTTTTT
TRBV9	many	TRBJ2-3	NA	CASSVHPADTQYF	TGTGCCAGCAGCGTCCACCCCGCAGATACGCAGTATTTT
TRBV3-1	many	TRBJ2-1	NA	CASSQRWNEQFF	TGTGCCAGCAGCCAGAGGTGGAATGAGCAGTTCTTC
TRBV20-1	NA	TRBJ1-6	NA	CSAGPRANSPLHF	TGCAGTGCTGGACCCAGGGCCAATTCACCCCTCCACTTT
TRBV2	many	TRBJ2-3	TRBD1	CANSRGRTDTQYF	TGTGCCAACTCCAGGGGGCGGACAGATACGCAGTATTTT
TRBV7-2	many	TRBJ2-6	NA	CASSSGLHLGANVLTF	TGTGCCAGCAGCTCGGGACTCCACCTTGGGGCCAACGTCCTGACTTTC
TRBV6-1	NA	TRBJ1-5	TRBD1	CASSEWGQGGQPQHF	TGTGCCAGCAGTGAATGGGGACAGGGCGGACAGCCCCAGCATTTT
TRBV4-1	NA	TRBJ1-5	NA	CASSQEGAGNVQPQHF	TGCGCCAGCAGCCAGGAGGGAGCAGGGAATGTTCAGCCCCAGCATTTT